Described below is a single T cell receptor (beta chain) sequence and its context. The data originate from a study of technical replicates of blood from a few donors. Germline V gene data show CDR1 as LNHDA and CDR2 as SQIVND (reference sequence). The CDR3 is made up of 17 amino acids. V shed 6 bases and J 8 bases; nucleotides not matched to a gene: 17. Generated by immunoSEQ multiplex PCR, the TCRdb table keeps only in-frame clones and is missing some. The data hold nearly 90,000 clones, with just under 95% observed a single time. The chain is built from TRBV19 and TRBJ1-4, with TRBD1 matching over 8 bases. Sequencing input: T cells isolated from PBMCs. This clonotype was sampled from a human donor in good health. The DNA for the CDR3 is TGTGCCAGTAGCATCCGATCAGTAGGGACAGGACGAGAAAAACTGTTTTTT. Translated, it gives CASSIRSVGTGREKLFF.